Listed here is a single T cell receptor beta chain. Its specificity is not known. The data originate from a study of cytomegalovirus exposure and HLA in healthy donors. Overall study results and limits: The classifier, whose performance was assessed in both the original and validation cohorts, reportedly diagnosed cytomegalovirus status with high specificity and sensitivity. According to a subsequent analysis, TCR clusters from the first cohort were inclined to appear together in the 100 to 150 validation repertoires. Rare sequences made up most TCRs, while some public TCRs were found in many donors.

Using immunoSEQ multiplex PCR, the repertoire was profiled, and TCRdb retains in-frame clones only, with some absent. The sample holds some 68,000 clones, approximately 97% seen once. With 0 bases clipped from V and 3 bases from J, the junction kept 2 bases outside the gene matches. Looked up from germline, CDR1 is MNHNS and CDR2 is SASEGT. CDR3 length equals 15 residues. From the 120-subject validation cohort, which was separate from the approximately 670-subject first cohort, the donors were drawn. Specimen: PBMCs. The receptor was derived from a man aged 18-30 years in good health and CMV-seronegative. The chain carries TRBV6-1 and TRBJ1-3, with 7 bases matching TRBD1. In DNA form, the CDR3 reads TGTGCCAGCAGTGAAGCCCGGACAGGTGGAAACACCATATATTTT. Protein sequence: CASSEARTGGNTIYF.